The sample holds a few counts of the clone carrying this T cell receptor beta chain. This record belongs to a study of CD8+ T cells in alopecia areata. The authors extracted RNA and reverse transcribed it into cDNA as the sequencing template. TCRdb keeps only in-frame clones here, not all; method: immunoSEQ multiplex PCR. The top ten hold around 15% of the sample, which has some 100,000 clones, 60% seen once. Documented treatment: oral pan-JAK inhibitor, 5-10 mg twice daily. CD4+ and CD8+ T cells were sorted from PBMCs. The TCR originated in a human donor with alopecia areata. The sample was CD8+ T cells sorted from blood, taken between weeks 55 and 70, from a patient treated with tofacitinib.

The CDR3 DNA reads as TGTGCCGGGACAGGTGGGGCCACCTACGAGCAGTACTTC. This translates into CAGTGGATYEQYF. V gene TRBV30 combines with J gene TRBJ2-7; TRBD1 matches 8 bases. This CDR3 is built from 13 residues. Trimming removed 8 bases from V and 2 bases from J; junction bases left unmatched: 8. Germline CDR1 is GTSNPN and CDR2 is SVGIG (reference sequence).